The sequence of this T cell receptor beta chain was determined in a study of T cells in Graves' hyperthyroidism and ophthalmopathy. The overall study: Before treatment of any kind, peripheral blood was taken at initial diagnosis. Points from the study as a whole: Ophthalmopathy was identified by the model a median around 6.3 months ahead of onset.

CDR1 and CDR2 from the germline V gene are LGHNA and YNFKEQ. This CDR3 is 14 amino acids long. The V end was cut by 2 bases, the J end by 6 bases, with 12 bases between. RNA transcripts served as the template for amplifying TCR beta CDR3 regions. During a first-round RT-PCR of the TCR CDR3, the HTBI primer set was used. TCRdb recomputed calls from the multiplex PCR reads with MiXCR, one row per CDR3 protein. The sample consists of some 740,000 distinct CDR3 sequences, around 13% of them appearing once. With respect to this clonotype: Its antigen is unidentified.

The hyperthyroidism was newly diagnosed and had lasted under 2 months; the patients were aged 18 to 65. Uncontrolled infection, other autoimmune disease, pregnancy or lactation barred patients from enrollment. The clonotype originates from a woman aged 18-35 years with Graves' hyperthyroidism. This sequence joins TRBV4-2 and TRBJ2-3; the D gene could be TRBD1 or TRBD2 (6 bases each). Sequencing was done on a sample of blood. This CDR3 is CASSQRGPPDTQYF. CDR3 in DNA: TGTGCCAGCAGCCAACGGGGGCCACCGGATACGCAGTATTTT.